This T cell receptor (beta chain) derives from a study of CD8+CD57+ T cells in acquired aplastic anemia. Study-wide background: Sorted cells (CD4+ and CD8+) yielded DNA amounts that averaged about 3.1 ug. Notes on the study in general: CD8+ Simpson's diversity did not differ significantly between patients and controls. Patients had around 30 CD8+ CDR3 sequences in common with controls (the shared set).

The CDR3 contains 15 residues. Germline-derived CDR1 and CDR2 are ENHRY and SYGVKD. V was trimmed by 10 bases and J by 4 bases, leaving 23 bases between them. Remarks on this clonotype: Its antigen is as yet unknown.

Only patients with CD8+CD57+ cell expansion on flow cytometry were chosen for sequencing. Everyone among the patients had severe acquired aplastic anemia. Genomic DNA provided the template from which TCR beta VDJ and CDR3 profiles were obtained. TCRdb processed the reads anew with MiXCR; each CDR3 protein has one entry. The sample lists 400,000 to 600,000 distinct CDR3 sequences; approximately 32% were seen once. The J gene is TRBJ2-7, the V gene TRBV10-3, with D possibly being TRBD2 (7 bases). This receptor was identified in a human donor with aplastic anemia. Source material: sorted CD4+, CD8+, or CD8+CD57+ T cells (not recorded which) from PBMCs. CDR3 in amino acids: CASSPKEGGGYEQYF. The CDR3 region has the DNA TGTGCCAGCAGCCCTAAGGAAGGGGGGGGGTACGAGCAGTACTTC.